Shown below are 5 T cell receptor beta chains from a single sample sequenced in a study of T-cell reconstitution after alpha-beta-depleted transplantation in children. TCRbeta library preparation incorporated unique molecular identifiers. MiXCR, applied by TCRdb to the PCR reads, yields one record per CDR3 protein. Of about 980,000 distinct CDR3 sequences in the sample, 25% to 35% were seen once. The sequencing used PBMCs, mostly from graft donor cells, collected 360 days after TCRalphabeta/CD19-depleted stem cell transplant. These receptors all come from a boy under three years old who had a stem cell transplant for SCID, so the T cells may come from the graft donor.

This chain connects TRBV11-2 to TRBJ2-2; no clear D gene. The germline V gene has CDR1 SGHAT and CDR2 FQNNGV. The CDR3 consists of 14 residues. Trimming took 8 bases from V and 1 from J, leaving 11 bases between them. The CDR3 is CASGRSGNTGELFF. The CDR3 nucleotides read TGTGCCAGCGGCCGGAGTGGGAACACCGGGGAGCTGTTTTTT.

The V gene is TRBV29-1, the J gene TRBJ2-5; tentative D call: TRBD2 (6 bases). V lost 5 bases, J lost 7 bases, and 11 bases lay in between. CDR3 length: 11 amino acids. Per the germline V gene, CDR1 is SQVTM and CDR2 is ANQGSEA. The CDR3 is CSVQEGWTQYF. The CDR3 DNA sequence: TGCAGCGTTCAGGAGGGATGGACCCAGTACTTC.

This clonotype was seen more than once but under ten times. The chain joins TRBV5-5 to TRBJ2-1; 7 positions match TRBD1. Looked up from germline, CDR1 is SGHKS and CDR2 is YYEKEE (reference sequence). This CDR3 comprises 15 residues. Unmatched junction bases numbered 4, after V lost 4 bases and J lost 0 bases. This CDR3 is CASSRDSNSYNEQFF. The CDR3 bases are TGTGCCAGCAGCCGGGACAGTAACTCCTACAATGAGCAGTTCTTC.

This sequence joins TRBV27 and TRBJ2-7; D is uncertain. Trimming removed 4 bases from V and 3 bases from J, with 16 bases in between. CDR1 is MNHEY, CDR2 SMNVEV, per germline (reference sequence). This CDR3 region has 15 residues. The DNA of the CDR3 is TGTGCCAGCAGTTCCAGGACCAGGAAAGGCTACGAGCAGTACTTC. Translated, it gives CASSSRTRKGYEQYF.

This CDR3 is CASSPPWAGGLQPQHF. CDR3 DNA: TGTGCCAGCAGCCCCCCGTGGGCAGGGGGCCTTCAGCCCCAGCATTTT. The chain is built from TRBV12-3 or TRBV12-4 and TRBJ1-5, with TRBD1 matching 8 bases. The V and J ends lost 6 bases and 6 bases, in that order; junction bases with no gene match: 13. This CDR3 contains 16 residues.